Sequencing of this TCR beta chain was carried out in a study of CD8 T cells in ankylosing spondylitis. The study's findings and limits: Certain motif variants had earlier been reported in reactive arthritis synovial fluid and blood. The disease-linked clones had a CD8+ phenotype and low blood frequencies.

Remarks on this clonotype: As yet, its antigen is unknown.

Making use of molecular barcodes, quantitative 5'-RACE generated TCR beta libraries. MiXCR, applied by TCRdb to the 5' RACE reads, yields one record per CDR3 protein. The table has some 270,000 distinct CDR3 sequences, roughly 32% seen once. The ends were cut back, 2 bases at V and 8 bases at J, with 12 bases in the middle. The CDR3 runs 12 residues. The germline CDR1 and CDR2 sequences are DFQATT and SNEGSKA (reference sequence). This chain uses TRBV20-1 with TRBJ1-2; the D is unclear. The source is a male donor with ankylosing spondylitis or in good health (not recorded which). Input material: blood, either unsorted or a sorted T cell fraction (not recorded which). CDR3 coding DNA: TGCAGTGCTAGACGCTTGTCCGACGGCTACACCTTC. Encoded protein: CSARRLSDGYTF.